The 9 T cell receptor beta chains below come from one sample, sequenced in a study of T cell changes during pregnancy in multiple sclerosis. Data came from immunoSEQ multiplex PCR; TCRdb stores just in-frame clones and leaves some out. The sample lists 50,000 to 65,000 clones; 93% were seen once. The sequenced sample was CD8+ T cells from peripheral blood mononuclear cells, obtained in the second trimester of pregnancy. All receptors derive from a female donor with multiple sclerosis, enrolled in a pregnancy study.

CDR3 region: CASSLDYFYTEAFF. CDR3 in DNA: TGCGCCAGCAGCTTGGATTACTTCTACACTGAAGCTTTCTTT. The chain joins TRBV5-1 to TRBJ1-1; no definite D call. Germline V gives CDR1 SGHRS, CDR2 YFSETQ. V was shortened by 0 bases and J by 3 bases, with 9 bases between the two germline ends. The CDR3 totals 14 residues.

The CDR3 loop is CARNHKRILANDTQYF. In DNA, the CDR3 is TGTGCCAGAAACCACAAAAGAATACTAGCAAACGATACGCAGTATTTT. The rearrangement uses TRBV6-4 and TRBJ2-3, with TRBD2 as a possible D gene (6 bases). The CDR3 totals 16 residues. The V gene lost 9 bases and the J gene lost 6 bases, with 25 bases spanning the gap. Germline V CDR1 and CDR2: MRHNA, SNTAGT.

The CDR3 here is CSALSGDTQYF. The CDR3 coding sequence is TGCAGTGCTCTATCAGGGGATACGCAGTATTTT. J is TRBJ2-3 and V is TRBV20-1; tentatively, D is TRBD1 (5 bases). The V gene lost 5 bases and the J gene lost 6 bases, with 9 bases spanning the gap. Germline CDR1 reads DFQATT; CDR2 reads SNEGSKA (reference sequence). The CDR3 runs to 11 residues.

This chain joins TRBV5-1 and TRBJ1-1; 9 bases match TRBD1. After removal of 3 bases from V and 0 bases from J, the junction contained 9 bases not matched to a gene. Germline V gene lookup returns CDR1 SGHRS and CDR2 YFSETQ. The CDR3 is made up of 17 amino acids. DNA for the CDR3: TGCGCCAGCAGCTCGGGACCGGGACAGGGAGTGAACACTGAAGCTTTCTTT. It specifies CASSSGPGQGVNTEAFF.

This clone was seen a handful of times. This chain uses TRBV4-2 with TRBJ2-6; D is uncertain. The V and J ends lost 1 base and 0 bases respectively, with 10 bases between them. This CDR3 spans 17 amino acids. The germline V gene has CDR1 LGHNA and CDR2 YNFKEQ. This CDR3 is CASSQGSSSSGANVLTF. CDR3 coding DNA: TGTGCCAGCAGCCAAGGGAGTTCTAGCTCTGGGGCCAACGTCCTGACTTTC.

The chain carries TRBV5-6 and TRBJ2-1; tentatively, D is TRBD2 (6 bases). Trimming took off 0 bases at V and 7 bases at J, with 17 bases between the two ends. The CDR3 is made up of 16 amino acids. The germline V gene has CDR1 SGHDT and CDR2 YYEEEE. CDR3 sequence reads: CASSLELAVSLNEQFF. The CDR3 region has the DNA TGTGCCAGCAGCTTGGAGTTAGCGGTATCGTTAAATGAGCAGTTCTTC. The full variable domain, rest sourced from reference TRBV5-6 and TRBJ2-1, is DAGVTQSPTHLIKTRGQQVTLRCSPKSGHDTVSWYQQALGQGPQFIFQYYEEEERQRGNFPDRFSGHQFPNYSSELNVNALLLGDSALYLCASSLELAVSLNEQFFGPGTRLTVL.

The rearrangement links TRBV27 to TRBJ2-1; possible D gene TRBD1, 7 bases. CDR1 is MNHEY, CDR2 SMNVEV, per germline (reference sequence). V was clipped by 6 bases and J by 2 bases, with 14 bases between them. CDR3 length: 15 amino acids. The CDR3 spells CASRAGQITYNEQFF. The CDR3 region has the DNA TGTGCCAGCAGGGCGGGACAGATTACCTACAATGAGCAGTTCTTC.

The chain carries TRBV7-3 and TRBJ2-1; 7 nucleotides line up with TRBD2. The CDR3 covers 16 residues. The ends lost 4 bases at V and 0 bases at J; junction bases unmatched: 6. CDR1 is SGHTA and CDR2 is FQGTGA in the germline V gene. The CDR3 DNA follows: TGTGCCAGCAGCTCTAGGGAGGGGTCCTCCTACAATGAGCAGTTCTTC. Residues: CASSSREGSSYNEQFF. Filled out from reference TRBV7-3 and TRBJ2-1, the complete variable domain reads GAGVSQTPSNKVTEKGKYVELRCDPISGHTALYWYRQSLGQGPEFLIYFQGTGAADDSGLPNDRFFAVRPEGSVSTLKIQRTERGDSAVYLCASSSREGSSYNEQFFGPGTRLTVL.

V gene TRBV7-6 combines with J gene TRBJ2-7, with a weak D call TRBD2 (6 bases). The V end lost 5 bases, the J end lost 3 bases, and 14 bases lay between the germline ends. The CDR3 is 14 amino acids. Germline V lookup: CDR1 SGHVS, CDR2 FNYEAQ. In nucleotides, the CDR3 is TGTGCCAGCAGCAACTACGGGAGAGACTACGAGCAGTACTTC. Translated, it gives CASSNYGRDYEQYF.